In this sample, the clone carrying this TCR beta chain turned up once. Germline V lookup: CDR1 MNHEY, CDR2 SVGAGI. CDR3 length: 16 residues. The V gene end was trimmed by 5 bases and the J gene end by 5 bases; junction bases not matched to a gene: 14. The source of the sample is a study of T-cell memory formation after mild COVID-19. TCRdb reprocessed the 5' RACE reads via MiXCR and lists one record per CDR3 protein. The sample includes around 510,000 distinct CDR3 sequences, roughly 21% seen only once; the top ten take approximately 8.4%. This receptor was taken from an adult woman who had mild COVID-19 (a few samples of this study predate the infection). Cell type and time point are not known. The rearrangement uses TRBV6-5 and TRBJ2-7; 8 bases agree with TRBD2. Material for sequencing was PBMCs or a T cell subset sorted from them (not recorded which). The CDR3 DNA is TGTGCCAGCAGTCGCGGAGGGAGCGGGAGTTTCCACGAGCAGTACTTC. Residues: CASSRGGSGSFHEQYF.